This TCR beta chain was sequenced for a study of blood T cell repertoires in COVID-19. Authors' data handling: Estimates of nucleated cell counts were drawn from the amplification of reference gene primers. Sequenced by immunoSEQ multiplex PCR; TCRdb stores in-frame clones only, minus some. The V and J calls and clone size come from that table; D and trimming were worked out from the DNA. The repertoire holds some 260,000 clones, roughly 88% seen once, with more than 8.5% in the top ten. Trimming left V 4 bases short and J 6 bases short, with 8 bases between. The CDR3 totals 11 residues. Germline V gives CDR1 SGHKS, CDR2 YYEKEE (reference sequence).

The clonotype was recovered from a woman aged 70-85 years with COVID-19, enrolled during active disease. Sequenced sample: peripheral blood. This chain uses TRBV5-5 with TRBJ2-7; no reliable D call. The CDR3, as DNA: TGTGCCAGCAGCACTGTTAGCGAGCAGTACTTC. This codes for CASSTVSEQYF.